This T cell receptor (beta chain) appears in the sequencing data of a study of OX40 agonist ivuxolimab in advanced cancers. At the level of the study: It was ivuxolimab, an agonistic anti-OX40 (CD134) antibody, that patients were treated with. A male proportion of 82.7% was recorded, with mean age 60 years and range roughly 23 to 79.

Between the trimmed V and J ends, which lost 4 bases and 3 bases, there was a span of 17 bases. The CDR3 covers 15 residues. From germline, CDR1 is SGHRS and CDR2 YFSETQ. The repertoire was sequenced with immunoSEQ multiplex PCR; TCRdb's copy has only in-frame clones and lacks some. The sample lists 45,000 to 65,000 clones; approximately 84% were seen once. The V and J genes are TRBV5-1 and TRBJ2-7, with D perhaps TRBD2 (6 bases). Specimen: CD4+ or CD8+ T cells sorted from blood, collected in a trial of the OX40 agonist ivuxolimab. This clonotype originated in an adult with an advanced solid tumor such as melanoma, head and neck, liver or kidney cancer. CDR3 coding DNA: TGCGCCAGCAGCCGACCGGGGGACGGACGCTACGAGCAGTACTTC. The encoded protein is CASSRPGDGRYEQYF.